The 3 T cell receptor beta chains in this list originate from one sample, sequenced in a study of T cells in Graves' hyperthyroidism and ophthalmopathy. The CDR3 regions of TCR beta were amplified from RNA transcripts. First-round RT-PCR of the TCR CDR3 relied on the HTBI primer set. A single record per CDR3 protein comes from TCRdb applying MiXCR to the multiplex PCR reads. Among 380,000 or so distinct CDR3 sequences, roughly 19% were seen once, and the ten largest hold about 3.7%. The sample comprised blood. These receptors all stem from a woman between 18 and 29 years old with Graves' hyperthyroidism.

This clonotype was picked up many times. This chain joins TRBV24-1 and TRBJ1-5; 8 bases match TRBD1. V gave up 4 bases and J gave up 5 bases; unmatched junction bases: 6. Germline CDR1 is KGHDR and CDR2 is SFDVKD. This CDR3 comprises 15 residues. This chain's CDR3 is CATSDPGTGHQPQHF. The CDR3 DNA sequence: TGTGCCACCAGTGACCCCGGGACAGGACATCAGCCCCAGCATTTT.

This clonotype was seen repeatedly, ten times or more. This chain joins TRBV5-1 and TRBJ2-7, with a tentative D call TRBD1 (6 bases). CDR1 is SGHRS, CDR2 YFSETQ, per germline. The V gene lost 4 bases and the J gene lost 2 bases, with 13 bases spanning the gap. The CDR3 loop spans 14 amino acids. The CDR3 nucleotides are TGCGCCAGCAGCCAACAGGGTAGGACCTACGAGCAGTACTTC. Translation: CASSQQGRTYEQYF.

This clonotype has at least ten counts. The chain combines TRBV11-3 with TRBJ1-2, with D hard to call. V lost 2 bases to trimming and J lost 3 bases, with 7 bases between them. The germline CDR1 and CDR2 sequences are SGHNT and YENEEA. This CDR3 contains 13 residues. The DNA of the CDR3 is TGTGCCAGCAGCTTACGTAGCCACTATGGCTACACCTTC. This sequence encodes CASSLRSHYGYTF. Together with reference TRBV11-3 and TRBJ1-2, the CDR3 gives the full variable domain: EAGVVQSPRYKIIEKKQPVAFWCNPISGHNTLYWYLQNLGQGPELLIRYENEEAVDDSQLPKDRFSAERLKGVDSTLKIQPAELGDSAVYLCASSLRSHYGYTFGSGTRLTVV.